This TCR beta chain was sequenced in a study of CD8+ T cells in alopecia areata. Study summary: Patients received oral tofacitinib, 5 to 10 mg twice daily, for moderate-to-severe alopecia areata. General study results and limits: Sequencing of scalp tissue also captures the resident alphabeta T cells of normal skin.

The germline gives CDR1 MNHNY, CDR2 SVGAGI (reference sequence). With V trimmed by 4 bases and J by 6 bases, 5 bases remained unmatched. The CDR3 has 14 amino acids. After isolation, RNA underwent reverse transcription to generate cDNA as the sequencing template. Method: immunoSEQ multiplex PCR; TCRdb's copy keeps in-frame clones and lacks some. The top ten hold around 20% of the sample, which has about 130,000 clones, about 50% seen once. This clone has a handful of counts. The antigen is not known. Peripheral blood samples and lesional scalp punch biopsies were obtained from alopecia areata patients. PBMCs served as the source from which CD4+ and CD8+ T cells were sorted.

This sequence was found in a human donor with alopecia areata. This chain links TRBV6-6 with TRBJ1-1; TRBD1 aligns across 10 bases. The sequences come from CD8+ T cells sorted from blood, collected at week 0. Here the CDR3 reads CASSLPGTGAEAFF. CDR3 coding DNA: TGTGCCAGCAGTTTACCCGGGACAGGGGCTGAAGCTTTCTTT.